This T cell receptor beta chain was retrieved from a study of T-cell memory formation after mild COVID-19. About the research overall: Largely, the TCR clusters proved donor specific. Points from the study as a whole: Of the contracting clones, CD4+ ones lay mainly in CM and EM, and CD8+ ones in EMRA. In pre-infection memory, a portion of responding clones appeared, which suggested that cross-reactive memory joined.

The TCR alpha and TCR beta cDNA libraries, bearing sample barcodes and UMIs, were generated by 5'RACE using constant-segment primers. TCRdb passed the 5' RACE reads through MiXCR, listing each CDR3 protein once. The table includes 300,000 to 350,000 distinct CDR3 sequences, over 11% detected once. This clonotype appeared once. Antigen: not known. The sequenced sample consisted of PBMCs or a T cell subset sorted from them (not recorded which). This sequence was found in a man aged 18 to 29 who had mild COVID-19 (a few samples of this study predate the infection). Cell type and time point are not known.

The CDR3 is CASSQAGTGTQYF. CDR3 in DNA: TGTGCCAGCAGCCAAGCAGGTACAGGGACGCAGTATTTT. The rearrangement links TRBV3-1 to TRBJ2-3, with D perhaps matching TRBD1 (6 bases). Germline assignment: CDR1 LGHDT and CDR2 YNNKEL (reference sequence). Trimming took off 1 base at V and 9 bases at J, with 11 bases between the two ends. The CDR3 has 13 residues.